Described below is a single T cell receptor beta chain sequence and its context. Its target is unknown. Cultured CD4+ T cell DNA underwent sequencing with the Oncomine TCR Beta short-read assay. TCRdb re-called the PCR reads through MiXCR, storing one row per CDR3 protein. The table records 15,000 to 20,000 distinct CDR3 sequences, around 48% of them present only once. This sample stems from a study of vaccination and CD4 T cells after COVID-19. Across the whole study: For post-vaccine samples, collection took place a median about 72 days after dose two, ranging from 14 to 241. Study-level results: From about 20 to 38, the median of SARS-CoV-2-reactive clonotypes rose without reaching significance.

The sample's treatment: roughly ten-day PBMC culture with coronavirus spike peptide pools or control peptides (ViraFEST assay). March to December 2020 was the span of positive PCR dates, which predated US Alpha, Beta and Delta variants. Germline trimming cut 6 bases from V and 14 bases from J; bases unmatched to any gene: 7. The CDR3 has 11 amino acids. CDR1 and CDR2 from the germline V gene are MNHEY and SMNVEV (reference sequence). Source: CD4+ T cells from blood, cultured in vitro, taken after SARS-CoV-2 vaccination. The receptor was derived from a human donor who had recovered from COVID-19. The V call is TRBV27, the J call TRBJ2-1; TRBD1 matches 7 bases. The CDR3 loop is CASRPDRVKFF. In DNA form, the CDR3 reads TGTGCCAGCAGACCCGACAGGGTTAAGTTCTTC.